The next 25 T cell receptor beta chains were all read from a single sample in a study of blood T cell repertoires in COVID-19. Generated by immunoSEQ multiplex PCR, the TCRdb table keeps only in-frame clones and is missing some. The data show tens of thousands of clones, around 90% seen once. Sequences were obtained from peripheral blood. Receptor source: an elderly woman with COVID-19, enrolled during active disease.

This chain's CDR3 is CASSLVQNTGELFF. The CDR3 DNA reads as TGCGCCAGCAGCTTGGTCCAGAACACCGGGGAGCTGTTTTTT. This chain connects TRBV5-1 to TRBJ2-2; D is undetermined. Germline V gene lookup returns CDR1 SGHRS and CDR2 YFSETQ. The germline V and J ends were trimmed by 0 bases and 1 base, with 4 bases remaining between them. CDR3 size: 14 residues. Together with reference TRBV5-1 and TRBJ2-2, the CDR3 gives the full variable domain: KAGVTQTPRYLIKTRGQQVTLSCSPISGHRSVSWYQQTPGQGLQFLFEYFSETQRNKGNFPGRFSGRQFSNSRSEMNVSTLELGDSALYLCASSLVQNTGELFFGEGSRLTVL.

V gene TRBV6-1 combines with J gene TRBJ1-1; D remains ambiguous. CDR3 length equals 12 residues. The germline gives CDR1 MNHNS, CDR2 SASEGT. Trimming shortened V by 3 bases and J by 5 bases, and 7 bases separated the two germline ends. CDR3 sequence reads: CASSERWTEAFF. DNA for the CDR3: TGTGCCAGCAGTGAGAGATGGACTGAAGCTTTCTTT.

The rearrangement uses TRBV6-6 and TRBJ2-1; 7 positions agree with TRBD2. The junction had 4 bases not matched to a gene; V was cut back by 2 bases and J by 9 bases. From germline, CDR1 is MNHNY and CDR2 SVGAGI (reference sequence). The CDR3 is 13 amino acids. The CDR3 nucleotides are TGTGCCAGCAGTTACGAACGGGGGGTTGAGCAGTTCTTC. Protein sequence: CASSYERGVEQFF.

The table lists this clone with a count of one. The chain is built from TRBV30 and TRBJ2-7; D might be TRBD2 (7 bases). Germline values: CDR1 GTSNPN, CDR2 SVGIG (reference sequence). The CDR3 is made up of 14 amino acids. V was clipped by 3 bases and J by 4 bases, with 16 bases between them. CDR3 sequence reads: CAWRKPGGPYEQYF. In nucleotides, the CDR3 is TGTGCCTGGAGAAAGCCCGGGGGGCCATACGAGCAGTACTTC.

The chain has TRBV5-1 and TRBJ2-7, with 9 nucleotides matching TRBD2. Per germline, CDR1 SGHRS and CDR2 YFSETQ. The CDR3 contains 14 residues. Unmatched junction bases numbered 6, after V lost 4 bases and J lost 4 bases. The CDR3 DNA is TGCGCCAGCAGCCTAAGCGGGGGGACATACGAGCAGTACTTC. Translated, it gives CASSLSGGTYEQYF.

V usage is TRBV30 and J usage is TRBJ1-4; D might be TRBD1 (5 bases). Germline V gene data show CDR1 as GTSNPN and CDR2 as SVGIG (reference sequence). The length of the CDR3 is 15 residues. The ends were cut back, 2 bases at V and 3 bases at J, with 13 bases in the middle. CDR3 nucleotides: TGTGCCTGGAGTCCCGAGGGGAGGCCTAATGAAAAACTGTTTTTT. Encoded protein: CAWSPEGRPNEKLFF.

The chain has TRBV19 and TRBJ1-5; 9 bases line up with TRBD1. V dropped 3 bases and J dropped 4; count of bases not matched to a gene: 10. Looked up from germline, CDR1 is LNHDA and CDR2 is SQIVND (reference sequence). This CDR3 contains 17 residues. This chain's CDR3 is CASSISQGAYSNQPQHF. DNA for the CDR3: TGTGCCAGTAGTATCTCACAGGGGGCCTACTCTAATCAGCCCCAGCATTTT.

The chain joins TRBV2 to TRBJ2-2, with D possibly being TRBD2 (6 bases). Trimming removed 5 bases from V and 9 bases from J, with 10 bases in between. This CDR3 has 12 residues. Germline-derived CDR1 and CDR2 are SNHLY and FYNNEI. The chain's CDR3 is CASSSGFRELFF. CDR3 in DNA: TGTGCCAGCAGTAGCGGGTTTAGGGAGCTGTTTTTT.

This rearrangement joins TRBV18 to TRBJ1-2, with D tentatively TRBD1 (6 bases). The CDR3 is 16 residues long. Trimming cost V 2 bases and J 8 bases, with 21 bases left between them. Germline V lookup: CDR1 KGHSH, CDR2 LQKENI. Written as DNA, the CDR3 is TGTGCCAGCTCACCAACACCCCGGGACATGAATGGCGGCTACACCTTC. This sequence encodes CASSPTPRDMNGGYTF.

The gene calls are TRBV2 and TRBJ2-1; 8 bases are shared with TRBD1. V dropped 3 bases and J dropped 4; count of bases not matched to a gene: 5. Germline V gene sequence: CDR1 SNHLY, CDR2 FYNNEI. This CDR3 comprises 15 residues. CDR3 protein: CASSDGQGMYNEQFF. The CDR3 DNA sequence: TGTGCCAGCAGTGATGGACAGGGAATGTACAATGAGCAGTTCTTC.

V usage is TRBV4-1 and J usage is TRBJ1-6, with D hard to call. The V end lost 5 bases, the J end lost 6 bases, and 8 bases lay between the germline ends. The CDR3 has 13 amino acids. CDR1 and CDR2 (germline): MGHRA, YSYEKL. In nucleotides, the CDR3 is TGCGCCAGCAGCTCCCTCGGTAATTCACCCCTCCACTTT. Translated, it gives CASSSLGNSPLHF.

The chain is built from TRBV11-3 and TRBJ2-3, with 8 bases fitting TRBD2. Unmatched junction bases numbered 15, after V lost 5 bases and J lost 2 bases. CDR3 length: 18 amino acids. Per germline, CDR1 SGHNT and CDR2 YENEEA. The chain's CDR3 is CASSLLGWSGGHTDTQYF. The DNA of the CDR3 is TGTGCCAGCAGCCTCCTTGGGTGGAGCGGGGGACACACAGATACGCAGTATTTT. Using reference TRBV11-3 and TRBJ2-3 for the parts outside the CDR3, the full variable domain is EAGVVQSPRYKIIEKKQPVAFWCNPISGHNTLYWYLQNLGQGPELLIRYENEEAVDDSQLPKDRFSAERLKGVDSTLKIQPAELGDSAVYLCASSLLGWSGGHTDTQYFGPGTRLTVL.

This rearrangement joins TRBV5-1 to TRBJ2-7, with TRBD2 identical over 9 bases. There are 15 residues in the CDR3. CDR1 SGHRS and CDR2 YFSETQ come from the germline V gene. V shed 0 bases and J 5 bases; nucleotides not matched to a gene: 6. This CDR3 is CASSLVLAGNDEQYF. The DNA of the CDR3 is TGCGCCAGCAGCTTGGTACTAGCGGGCAATGACGAGCAGTACTTC.

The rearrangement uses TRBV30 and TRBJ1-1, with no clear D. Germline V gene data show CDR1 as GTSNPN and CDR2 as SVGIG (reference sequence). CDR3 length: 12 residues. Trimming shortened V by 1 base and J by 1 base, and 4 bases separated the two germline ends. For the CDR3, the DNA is TGTGCCTGGAGTGGGCAGAACACTGAAGCTTTCTTT. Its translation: CAWSGQNTEAFF.

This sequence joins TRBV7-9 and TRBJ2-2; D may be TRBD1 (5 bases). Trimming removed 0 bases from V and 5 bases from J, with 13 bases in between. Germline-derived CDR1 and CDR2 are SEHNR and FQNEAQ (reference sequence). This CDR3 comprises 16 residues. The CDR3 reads CASSLAGVVRTGELFF. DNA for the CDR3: TGTGCCAGCAGCTTAGCAGGGGTCGTGAGGACCGGGGAGCTGTTTTTT.

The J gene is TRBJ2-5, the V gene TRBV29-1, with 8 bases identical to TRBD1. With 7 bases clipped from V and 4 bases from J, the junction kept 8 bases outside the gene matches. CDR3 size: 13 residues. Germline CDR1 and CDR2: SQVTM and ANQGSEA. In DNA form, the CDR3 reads TGCAGCGCCGGGGACAGGCTGGGAGAGACCCAGTACTTC. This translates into CSAGDRLGETQYF.

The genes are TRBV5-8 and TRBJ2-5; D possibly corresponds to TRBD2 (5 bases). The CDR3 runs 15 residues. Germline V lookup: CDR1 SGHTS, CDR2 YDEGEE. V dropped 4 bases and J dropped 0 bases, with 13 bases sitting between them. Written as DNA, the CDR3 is TGTGCCAGCAGCCCCGCCCGGGGATACCAAGAGACCCAGTACTTC. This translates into CASSPARGYQETQYF.

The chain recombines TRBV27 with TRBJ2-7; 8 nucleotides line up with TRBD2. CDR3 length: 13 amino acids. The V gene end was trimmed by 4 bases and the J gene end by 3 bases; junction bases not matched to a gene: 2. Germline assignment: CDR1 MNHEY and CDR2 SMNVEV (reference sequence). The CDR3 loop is CASSSGLDYEQYF. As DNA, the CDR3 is TGTGCCAGCAGTTCGGGACTAGACTACGAGCAGTACTTC.

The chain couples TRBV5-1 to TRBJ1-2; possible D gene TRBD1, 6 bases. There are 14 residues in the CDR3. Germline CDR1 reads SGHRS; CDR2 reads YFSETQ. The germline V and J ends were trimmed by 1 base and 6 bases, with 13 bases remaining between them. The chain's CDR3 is CASSLTRGADGYTF. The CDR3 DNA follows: TGCGCCAGCAGCTTGACCCGGGGGGCAGATGGCTACACCTTC.

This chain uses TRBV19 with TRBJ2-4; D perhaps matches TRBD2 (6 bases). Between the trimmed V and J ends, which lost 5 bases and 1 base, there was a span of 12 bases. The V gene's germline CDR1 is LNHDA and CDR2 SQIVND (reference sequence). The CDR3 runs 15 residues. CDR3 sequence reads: CASSAEGSAKNIQYF. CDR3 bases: TGTGCCAGTAGTGCGGAGGGGTCGGCCAAAAACATTCAGTACTTC. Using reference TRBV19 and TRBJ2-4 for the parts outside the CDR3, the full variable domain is DGGITQSPKYLFRKEGQNVTLSCEQNLNHDAMYWYRQDPGQGLRLIYYSQIVNDFQKGDIAEGYSVSREKKESFPLTVTSAQKNPTAFYLCASSAEGSAKNIQYFGAGTRLSVL.

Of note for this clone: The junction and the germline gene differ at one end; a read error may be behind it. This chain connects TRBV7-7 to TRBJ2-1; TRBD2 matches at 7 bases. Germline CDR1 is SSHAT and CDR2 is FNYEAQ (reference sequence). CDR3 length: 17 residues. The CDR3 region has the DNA TGTGCTAGCAGCCCGGAGACTAGCTGGAACTCCTACAATGAGCAGTTCTTC. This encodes CASSPETSWNSYNEQFF.

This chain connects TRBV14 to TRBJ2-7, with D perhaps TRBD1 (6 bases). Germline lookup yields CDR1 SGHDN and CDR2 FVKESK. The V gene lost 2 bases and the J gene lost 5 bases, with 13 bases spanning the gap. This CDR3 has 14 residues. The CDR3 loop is CASSQFQGIDEQYF. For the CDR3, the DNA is TGTGCCAGCAGCCAATTCCAGGGGATAGACGAGCAGTACTTC. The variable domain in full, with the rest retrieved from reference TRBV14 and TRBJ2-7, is EAGVTQFPSHSVIEKGQTVTLRCDPISGHDNLYWYRRVMGKEIKFLLHFVKESKQDESGMPNNRFLAERTGGTYSTLKVQPAELEDSGVYFCASSQFQGIDEQYFGPGTRLTVT.

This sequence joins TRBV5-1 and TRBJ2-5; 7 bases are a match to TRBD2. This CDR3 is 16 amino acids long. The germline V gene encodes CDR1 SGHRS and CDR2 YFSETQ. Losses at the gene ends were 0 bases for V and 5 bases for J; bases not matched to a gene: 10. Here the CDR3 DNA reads TGCGCCAGCAGCTTGGCCCCAGCGGGAACGCGGGAGACCCAGTACTTC. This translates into CASSLAPAGTRETQYF.

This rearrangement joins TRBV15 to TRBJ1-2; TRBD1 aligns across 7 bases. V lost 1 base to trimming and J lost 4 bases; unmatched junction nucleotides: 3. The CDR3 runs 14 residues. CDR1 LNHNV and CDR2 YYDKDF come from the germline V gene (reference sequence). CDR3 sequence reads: CATSRGQGGYGYTF. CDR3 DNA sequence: TGTGCCACCAGCAGAGGACAGGGAGGCTATGGCTACACCTTC.

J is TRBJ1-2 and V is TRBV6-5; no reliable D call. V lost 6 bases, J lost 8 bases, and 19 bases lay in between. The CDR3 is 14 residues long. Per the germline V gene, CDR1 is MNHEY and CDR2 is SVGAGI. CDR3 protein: CASRTFGRKVGYTF. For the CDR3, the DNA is TGTGCCAGCAGAACTTTCGGCAGGAAGGTCGGCTACACCTTC.